This T cell receptor (beta chain) came from a study of T cells in Graves' hyperthyroidism and ophthalmopathy. Study-wide findings and caveats: The model made its ophthalmopathy prediction, and onset followed a median around six months later. Most expanded thyroid clonotypes above 0.001 recurred in blood.

There are 17 residues in the CDR3. Germline CDR1 reads SGHNT; CDR2 reads YYREEE (reference sequence). V lost 4 bases to trimming and J lost 6 bases; unmatched junction nucleotides: 17. The investigators amplified TCR beta CDR3 regions from RNA transcripts. The HTBI set primed first-round TCR CDR3 RT-PCR. TCRdb recomputed calls from the multiplex PCR reads with MiXCR, one row per CDR3 protein. The data show 300,000 to 450,000 distinct CDR3 sequences, about 15% seen once. In regard to this clonotype: Its antigen is currently unknown.

The chain combines TRBV5-4 with TRBJ2-7; 9 bases align to TRBD2. Sequenced: blood. This clonotype originated in a woman in her thirties with Graves' hyperthyroidism. The CDR3, as DNA: TGTGCCAGCAGCATCGTAGCGGGAGCTAATTCCGGGCTCGAGCAGTACTTC. Its translation: CASSIVAGANSGLEQYF.